In this sample, the clone carrying this TCR beta chain turned up once. Its antigen is unidentified. The trim removed 1 base at V and 6 bases at J, leaving 6 bases unmatched. This CDR3 comprises 15 residues. Germline loops: CDR1 MDHEN, CDR2 SYDVKM. Method: immunoSEQ multiplex PCR; TCRdb's copy keeps in-frame clones and lacks some. The repertoire holds a few hundred thousand clones, with roughly 89% as singletons. This sample is drawn from a study of cytomegalovirus exposure and HLA in healthy donors. The wider study: In a later analysis, the 90 to 150 validation repertoires were reported to have used the same platform as the 650 to 800 first-cohort repertoires.

Overall study findings and caveats: A few of the chains that were CMV-associated were confirmed in vitro to be specific for CMV antigens. Cytomegalovirus association was assigned to 170 or so TCR beta chains.

This TCR was sampled from a woman in her late teens or twenties in good health and CMV-seronegative. The sequenced material came from PBMCs. The rearrangement uses TRBV28 and TRBJ2-5, with 9 bases identical to TRBD2. This CDR3 is CASSLSSGIGKTQYF. The CDR3 coding sequence is TGTGCCAGCAGTTTATCTAGCGGGATAGGCAAGACCCAGTACTTC.